This TCR beta chain appears in the sequencing data of a study of post-analysis software for immune sequencing data. General study results and limits: Roughly 5 TRBV segments occurring more often in patients than controls included TRBV5-6, TRBV5-1 and TRBV20-1. A significant reduction in normalized Chao1 diversity was observed in multiple sclerosis patients versus controls. Same-batch preparations were strongly co-clustered by F measure.

V shed 6 bases and J 3 bases; nucleotides not matched to a gene: 9. The CDR3 length is 15 residues. Germline lookup yields CDR1 MNHEY and CDR2 SMNVEV (reference sequence). Tagging with unique molecular identifiers was a feature of the TCR beta cDNA libraries. Yield was roughly 0.5 million cDNA molecules from about 0.94 to 9.7 million T cells. TCRdb re-called the PCR reads through MiXCR, storing one row per CDR3 protein. The sample includes 750,000 to 950,000 distinct CDR3 sequences, approximately 57% of them seen just once. As concerns this clonotype: Its antigen is as yet unknown.

J is TRBJ2-7 and V is TRBV27; 9 bases fit TRBD2. This receptor was identified in a girl aged 10-17 years with multiple sclerosis. Sequenced: blood. The CDR3 DNA reads as TGTGCCAGCAGAAGGTATAGCGGGAGTCACTACGAGCAGTACTTC. Translation gives CASRRYSGSHYEQYF.